This T cell receptor (beta chain) was sequenced during a study of blood T cell repertoires in COVID-19 (dated by TCRdb to the early 2020s). Study-wide context: The collaborator samples originated in the United States, Italy and Spain and spanned the acute and convalescent phases of COVID-19. The material from the prospective study consisted of cDNA or gDNA derived from T cells, B-cell-depleted T cells, or PBMCs. Samples were obtained from the ongoing ImmuneRACE study (first 160 participants) and from over 1,000 subjects provided by 6 global collaborators. The repertoires were released in a freely available public database intended as a resource for research on the immune response to SARS-CoV-2. HLA class I and class II types, where available, came from metadata supplied by the sample provider rather than from assay-based typing. The dataset comprised deeply sampled blood TCRbeta repertoires from subjects exposed to, actively infected with, or recovered from COVID-19. A de-identified subject ID, COVID-19 status, age in years and sex were almost always included in the sample metadata. Results the study describes overall, beyond this receptor: Clinical and demographic metadata were provided uncurated, with the amount varying by source and participant.

Each collaborating institution followed its own protocols to collect whole blood in K2EDTA tubes. For TCRbeta analysis, collaborators shipped samples in one of three forms: frozen whole blood, isolated PBMCs, or DNA extracted from either of those sample types. This clone was counted a single time. Its antigen target is currently unknown. No base quality information exists; no much larger clone differs at one position. TCRbeta CDR3 regions were amplified from genomic DNA using the immunoSEQ Assay, a bias-controlled multiplex PCR. The study's processing was this. The number of nucleated cells in each sample was estimated by amplification of reference gene primers within the assay. To quantify the absolute abundance of each unique TCRbeta CDR3 rearrangement, sequence reads were collapsed and filtered. For each sample, productive Simpson clonality was calculated by taking the square root of Simpson's diversity index across productive rearrangements. The source is immuneACCESS, and TCRdb retained only in-frame sequences with V and J called. Part of the clones is not carried over; for the studies checked, unresolved V genes explain less than half of this, and the remainder is unexplained. The DNA was the basis for D and trimming; V, J and clone size are from that table. In this sample the table shows about 220,000 clones, roughly 84% of which occur a single time. The top ten hold about 8.9% of the sample.

The CDR3 starts with the cysteine, ends with the phenylalanine, and has 14 residues. Only the CDR3 DNA stays, 42 bases, in frame from base 1. The germline V gene sets CDR1 to SNHLY and CDR2 to FYNNEI. V ends up 4 bases short and J 11 bases short, with an unmatched junction base count of 11. This sequence originates from a man in his fifties with active or convalescent COVID-19. Specimen: peripheral blood. Recombination connected TRBV2 to TRBJ1-5; TRBD1 fits 7 bases in the junction. Here is the DNA: TGTGCCAGCAGTGGTGTTACAGGGGATGAGGCCCAGCATTTT. Its protein reads: CASSGVTGDEAQHF.